Shown below are 25 T cell receptor beta chains from a single sample sequenced in a study of response to subunit inactivated influenza vaccine (dated by TCRdb to the late 2010s). This sample's time point label indicates: 45 days after influenza vaccine administration. Library preparation was by RT-PCR. TCRdb lists the instrument as Illumina HiSeq 2500. TCRdb redid the processing of the public reads, applying fastp at Q25 and MiXCR, and retained in-frame beta chains. Each record represents a unique CDR3 protein, reported with the most common genes and DNA among its rows. The sample data list approximately 480,000 distinct CDR3 sequences, and 10% to 11% of these were observed just once. Jointly, the top ten make up approximately 12% of the sample. Sequences were derived from PBMCs from blood, sampled roughly 47 days after vaccination. Receptors originate from a middle-aged man who received an inactivated influenza vaccine. Donor details come from another sample of the same person, matched by shared clones.

This clonotype was picked up many times. This chain uses TRBV20-1 with TRBJ1-1; possibly TRBD1 for D (6 bases). This CDR3 is 14 amino acids long. Per germline, CDR1 DFQATT and CDR2 SNEGSKA (reference sequence). Trimming stripped 0 bases from V and 4 bases from J, with 12 bases between. The CDR3 DNA reads TGCAGTGCTAGAGATATAGGAGGGGGCACTGAAGCTTTCTTT. Amino acid sequence: CSARDIGGGTEAFF.

CDR3 residues: CASIDAGNQPQHF. CDR3 in DNA: TGCGCCAGCATTGATGCGGGGAATCAGCCCCAGCATTTT. The rearrangement links TRBV23-1 to TRBJ1-5; D remains unclear. TRBV23-1 is annotated as an ORF whose role is uncertain. This CDR3 has 13 amino acids. Trimming removed 7 bases from V and 4 bases from J, with 11 bases in between.

At least ten counts were recorded for this clonotype. The chain recombines TRBV29-1 with TRBJ2-6; D is undetermined. This CDR3 is built from 16 residues. V lost 8 bases and J 2 bases, leaving 19 bases between the germline ends. In germline, CDR1 is SQVTM, CDR2 ANQGSEA. CDR3 amino acids: CSILLQHRTGANVLTF. CDR3 sequence (DNA): TGCAGCATCCTATTACAACATAGGACTGGGGCCAACGTCCTGACTTTC.

The chain joins TRBV20-1 to TRBJ2-7; 9 bases line up with TRBD2. The CDR3 is 17 amino acids. V was pared by 5 bases and J by 5 bases, with 19 bases of the junction left unmatched. Per the germline V gene, CDR1 is DFQATT and CDR2 is SNEGSKA (reference sequence). CDR3 loop: CSASQLAGAPGGDEQYF. The CDR3 nucleotides read TGCAGTGCTTCGCAATTAGCGGGGGCCCCCGGGGGTGACGAGCAGTACTTC.

This chain joins TRBV9 and TRBJ2-3; tentatively, D is TRBD1 or TRBD2 (5 bases each). Germline V CDR1 and CDR2: SGDLS, YYNGEE. V was shortened by 0 bases and J by 2 bases, with 10 bases between the two germline ends. This CDR3 comprises 15 residues. This CDR3 is CASSVAGPITDTQYF. The CDR3 DNA reads TGTGCCAGCAGCGTAGCGGGGCCGATCACAGATACGCAGTATTTT.

The rearrangement uses TRBV4-1 and TRBJ1-2; 9 bases are a match to TRBD1. Per the germline V gene, CDR1 is MGHRA and CDR2 is YSYEKL. This CDR3 contains 16 residues. The V gene end was trimmed by 1 base and the J gene end by 3 bases; junction bases not matched to a gene: 6. CDR3 loop: CASSQGHRGRDYGYTF. CDR3 DNA: TGCGCCAGCAGCCAAGGCCACAGGGGGCGCGACTATGGCTACACCTTC.

This clonotype was seen only a few times. This sequence joins TRBV6-5 and TRBJ1-6; 7 positions match TRBD1. CDR3 length: 14 residues. Unmatched junction bases numbered 2, after V lost 2 bases and J lost 7 bases. In germline, CDR1 is MNHEY, CDR2 SVGAGI. CDR3 sequence reads: CASSYDRENSPLHF. DNA of the CDR3: TGTGCCAGCAGTTACGACAGGGAAAATTCACCCCTCCACTTT.

The V call is TRBV5-4, the J call TRBJ1-1; D unclear. CDR1 and CDR2 from the germline V gene are SGHNT and YYREEE (reference sequence). The CDR3 length is 11 residues. The V end was cut by 0 bases, the J end by 8 bases, with 5 bases between. CDR3 protein: CASSLAGEAFF. The CDR3 DNA follows: TGTGCCAGCAGCTTGGCCGGGGAAGCTTTCTTT.

In this sample, this clonotype turned up many times. For the CDR3, the DNA is TGTGCCATCCAAACAGGGGGCTATAATTCACCCCTCCACTTT. Residues: CAIQTGGYNSPLHF. The genes are TRBV28 and TRBJ1-6, with 8 positions matching TRBD1. J lost 3 bases, V lost 10 bases, and 5 bases had no gene match. The CDR3 loop spans 14 amino acids. Germline assignment: CDR1 MDHEN and CDR2 SYDVKM.

The chain joins TRBV6-1 to TRBJ1-2; the D gene is possibly TRBD1 (6 bases). CDR1 MNHNS and CDR2 SASEGT come from the germline V gene. The V and J ends lost 4 bases and 4 bases respectively, with 16 bases between them. The CDR3 totals 15 residues. CDR3 protein: CASSVPGGGAYGYTF. The CDR3 DNA sequence: TGTGCCAGCAGTGTCCCCGGGGGCGGGGCCTATGGCTACACCTTC.

The chain recombines TRBV5-1 with TRBJ2-7; 8 bases map to TRBD2. The V gene end was trimmed by 4 bases and the J gene end by 11 bases; junction bases not matched to a gene: 17. Germline V gene data show CDR1 as SGHRS and CDR2 as YFSETQ. This CDR3 has 15 amino acids. In nucleotides, the CDR3 is TGCGCCAGCAGCCCGGGAGGGGGGACTACCCCTGGGGAGTACTTC. It yields the protein CASSPGGGTTPGEYF. Based on the CDR3 plus reference TRBV5-1 and TRBJ2-7, the full variable domain is KAGVTQTPRYLIKTRGQQVTLSCSPISGHRSVSWYQQTPGQGLQFLFEYFSETQRNKGNFPGRFSGRQFSNSRSEMNVSTLELGDSALYLCASSPGGGTTPGEYFGPGTRLTVT.

This chain links TRBV12-3 or TRBV12-4 with TRBJ1-5; TRBD1 matches at 9 bases. V lost 5 bases to trimming and J lost 7 bases; unmatched junction nucleotides: 6. The CDR3 has 14 residues. This CDR3 reads CASSVGTGQQPQHF. CDR3 DNA: TGTGCCAGCAGTGTCGGGACAGGGCAGCAGCCCCAGCATTTT.

This clonotype has a handful of counts. The chain's CDR3 is CATGTPYEQYF. The CDR3 DNA follows: TGTGCCACCGGTACCCCCTACGAGCAGTACTTC. The genes are TRBV24-1 and TRBJ2-7, with D unresolved. Germline CDR1 KGHDR, CDR2 SFDVKD. The V end was cut by 9 bases, the J end by 2 bases, with 7 bases between. This CDR3 comprises 11 residues.

The chain recombines TRBV11-2 with TRBJ2-1; D is ambiguous. This CDR3 contains 12 residues. Per germline, CDR1 SGHAT and CDR2 FQNNGV. V dropped 5 bases and J dropped 8 bases, with 10 bases sitting between them. The CDR3 protein is CASSPHRDEQFF. Here the CDR3 DNA reads TGTGCCAGCAGCCCCCATAGGGATGAGCAGTTCTTC.

This clonotype was counted a few times. The rearrangement uses TRBV5-5 and TRBJ2-7; no firm D call. The CDR3 has 14 amino acids. The germline V gene encodes CDR1 SGHKS and CDR2 YYEKEE (reference sequence). With 4 bases removed from V and 0 bases from J, the gap between germline ends came to 11 bases. As DNA, the CDR3 is TGTGCCAGCAGCCCAATGACTGACTCCTACGAGCAGTACTTC. Translation: CASSPMTDSYEQYF.

This clonotype was seen many times. The chain carries TRBV12-3 or TRBV12-4 and TRBJ2-1; 11 bases are shared with TRBD2. The CDR3 runs to 15 residues. After removal of 6 bases from V and 2 bases from J, the junction contained 3 bases not matched to a gene. CDR3 nucleotide sequence: TGTGCCAGCAGCCGTAGCGGGGGGGCCTACAATGAGCAGTTCTTC. Protein product: CASSRSGGAYNEQFF.

A word on this clonotype: One end of the junction varies from germline; a read error may be responsible. This rearrangement joins TRBV4-3 to TRBJ1-4; D ambiguous. The germline V gene has CDR1 LGHNA and CDR2 YSLEER. CDR3 length: 15 amino acids. The CDR3 DNA reads TGCGCCAGCAGCCAGACGGGAACAACTAATGAAAAACTGCTTTTT. Protein: CASSQTGTTNEKLLF.

Of note for this clonotype: Being one base from a much bigger clone, this may be a read error. The chain carries TRBV12-3 or TRBV12-4 and TRBJ2-3; 9 positions agree with TRBD2. This CDR3 region has 13 residues. V lost 6 bases to trimming and J lost 5 bases; unmatched junction nucleotides: 3. This CDR3 reads CASRRLAVDTQYF. DNA of the CDR3: TGTGCCAGCAGGCGACTAGCGGTAGATACGCAGTATTTT.

This clonotype was observed a few times. The chain joins TRBV4-2 to TRBJ2-1; 9 bases agree with TRBD2. The germline gives CDR1 LGHNA, CDR2 YNFKEQ. J gave up 6 bases and V 0 bases, and 9 bases lay outside the gene matches. The CDR3 is 17 residues long. The CDR3 sequence is CASSQDGGGGARNEQFF. The CDR3 DNA reads as TGTGCCAGCAGCCAAGATGGGGGCGGGGGGGCACGCAATGAGCAGTTCTTC.

The chain uses TRBV6-2 or TRBV6-3 and TRBJ2-2; TRBD1 or TRBD2 may be the D gene (5 bases each). Germline V CDR1 and CDR2: MNHEY, SVGEGT. With 6 bases removed from V and 1 base from J, the gap between germline ends came to 18 bases. CDR3 length: 17 residues. The CDR3 is CASRDSPGTGNTGELFF. The CDR3 nucleotides read TGTGCCAGCAGAGATTCCCCCGGGACGGGGAACACCGGGGAGCTGTTTTTT.

This clonotype was observed a few times. The chain has TRBV3-1 and TRBJ1-1; D is uncertain. The CDR3 spans 15 residues. Germline loops: CDR1 LGHDT, CDR2 YNNKEL (reference sequence). Trimming pared 0 bases from V and 2 bases from J, leaving 10 bases between. The CDR3 here is CASSQDSIINTEAFF. CDR3 nucleotides: TGTGCCAGCAGCCAAGATAGCATCATAAACACTGAAGCTTTCTTT.

This chain links TRBV4-2 with TRBJ1-1; 9 bases are shared with TRBD1. Germline values: CDR1 LGHNA, CDR2 YNFKEQ. The CDR3 covers 16 residues. Trimming at V came to 4 bases and at J to 4 bases, leaving 10 bases not matched to a gene. Here the CDR3 reads CASSPHTRTGVTEAFF. The CDR3 nucleotides read TGTGCCAGCAGCCCACATACCCGGACAGGGGTCACTGAAGCTTTCTTT.

A few counts support this clonotype. V usage is TRBV14 and J usage is TRBJ1-3, with 7 positions matching TRBD1. Germline CDR1 SGHDN, CDR2 FVKESK. V shed 4 bases, J shed 3 bases, and the junction held 3 bases outside the gene matches. The CDR3 loop spans 14 amino acids. CDR3 in DNA: TGTGCCAGCAGCCGACAGGGACGTGGAAACACCATATATTTT. As protein: CASSRQGRGNTIYF.

This clonotype showed up many times. This chain connects TRBV5-1 to TRBJ1-5; D not resolved. CDR3 length: 15 amino acids. Germline V CDR1 and CDR2: SGHRS, YFSETQ. Trimming took 0 bases from V and 8 from J, leaving 15 bases between them. The CDR3 sequence: CASSLAPTAREPQHF. The CDR3 coding sequence is TGCGCCAGCAGCTTGGCCCCGACGGCACGGGAGCCCCAGCATTTT.

The J gene is TRBJ1-1, the V gene TRBV2; 9 nucleotides match TRBD1. After removal of 6 bases from V and 4 bases from J, the junction contained 6 bases not matched to a gene. This CDR3 region has 14 residues. Germline-derived CDR1 and CDR2 are SNHLY and FYNNEI. The CDR3 spells CASSEQGATTEAFF. Written as DNA, the CDR3 is TGTGCCAGCAGCGAACAGGGGGCGACCACTGAAGCTTTCTTT.